This entry lists 8 T cell receptor beta chains sequenced from one sample in a study of T cell responses to AZD1222 COVID-19 vaccine listed by TCRdb under 2021. Libraries were prepared through the immunoSEQ multiplex PCR assay. TCRdb retrieved this table from immuneACCESS and kept in-frame rearrangements only. Not all clones are present; in checked studies, unresolved V genes account for under half, and no reason is known for the remainder. Here the sample has 150,000 or so clones; under 90% occur a single time. About 20% of the sample lies in the top ten. In the paper's terms, the time point label means: baseline before first vaccination. Source: peripheral blood, taken on day 0 of AZD1222 vaccination. The receptors shown here come from an adult in good health.

The rearrangement joins TRBV18 to TRBJ1-2; TRBD1 aligns across 10 bases. Germline lookup yields CDR1 KGHSH and CDR2 LQKENI. CDR3 size: 14 residues. V lost 6 bases, J lost 6 bases, and 7 bases stayed unmatched. The CDR3 is CASSPDRGRNGYTF. The CDR3 DNA follows: TGTGCCAGCTCTCCGGACAGGGGGAGGAATGGCTACACCTTC.

This clone has more than one count but fewer than ten. V and J are TRBV4-1 and TRBJ1-5; no clear D gene. The V end was cut by 3 bases, the J end by 0 bases, with 9 bases between. This CDR3 spans 15 amino acids. The germline CDR1 and CDR2 sequences are MGHRA and YSYEKL. The CDR3 sequence is CASSQDHPSNQPQHF. Written as DNA, the CDR3 is TGCGCCAGCAGCCAGGATCACCCTAGCAATCAGCCCCAGCATTTT.

The rearrangement uses TRBV28 and TRBJ2-7; the D gene is possibly TRBD2 (5 bases). This CDR3 has 14 residues. Trimming took 5 bases from V and 3 from J, leaving 14 bases between them. Germline CDR1 MDHEN, CDR2 SYDVKM. CDR3 nucleotide sequence: TGTGCCAGCAGTCTCGGGGTTGGGGTCTACGAGCAGTACTTC. It encodes CASSLGVGVYEQYF. The full variable domain, rest sourced from reference TRBV28 and TRBJ2-7, is DVKVTQSSRYLVKRTGEKVFLECVQDMDHENMFWYRQDPGLGLRLIYFSYDVKMKEKGDIPEGYSVSREKKERFSLILESASTNQTSMYLCASSLGVGVYEQYFGPGTRLTVT.

The J gene is TRBJ2-5, the V gene TRBV5-1, with D perhaps TRBD2 (6 bases). The CDR3 has 14 amino acids. V lost 4 bases, J lost 1 base, and 11 bases lay in between. Germline-derived CDR1 and CDR2 are SGHRS and YFSETQ. CDR3 DNA: TGCGCCAGCAGCACGGGACTTTTCCAAGAGACCCAGTACTTC. Translated: CASSTGLFQETQYF.

The gene calls are TRBV28 and TRBJ1-1; a weak D match, TRBD1 (6 bases). Germline CDR1 is MDHEN and CDR2 is SYDVKM. The CDR3 contains 13 residues. Trimming took off 6 bases at V and 7 bases at J, with 15 bases between the two ends. The CDR3, as DNA: TGTGCCAGCAGAACCACAGGGACATTTGAAGCTTTCTTT. It codes for CASRTTGTFEAFF. The whole variable domain, remainder taken from reference TRBV28 and TRBJ1-1, is DVKVTQSSRYLVKRTGEKVFLECVQDMDHENMFWYRQDPGLGLRLIYFSYDVKMKEKGDIPEGYSVSREKKERFSLILESASTNQTSMYLCASRTTGTFEAFFGQGTRLTVV.

This chain connects TRBV10-3 to TRBJ1-3; TRBD1 is a possible D gene (6 bases). The CDR3 sequence is 14 residues long. Germline assignment: CDR1 ENHRY and CDR2 SYGVKD. Trimming shortened V by 6 bases and J by 4 bases, and 13 bases separated the two germline ends. The DNA for the CDR3 is TGTGCCATCAGCGAACATACAGGGGGAAACACCATATATTTT. Translation gives CAISEHTGGNTIYF.

The V gene is TRBV6-5, the J gene TRBJ1-1, with 8 positions matching TRBD1. Germline CDR1 and CDR2: MNHEY and SVGAGI. Trimming took 1 base from V and 2 from J; bases not matched to a gene: 3. This CDR3 comprises 15 residues. As DNA, the CDR3 is TGTGCCAGCAGTTACTACGGGACAGGCAACACTGAAGCTTTCTTT. It translates to CASSYYGTGNTEAFF.

The chain couples TRBV15 to TRBJ1-4; D is ambiguous. The CDR3 is made up of 15 amino acids. With 1 base removed from V and 7 bases from J, the gap between germline ends came to 13 bases. In germline, CDR1 is LNHNV, CDR2 YYDKDF (reference sequence). The CDR3 loop is CATSRGGFVSEKLFF. CDR3 bases: TGTGCCACCAGCAGAGGGGGTTTTGTGAGTGAAAAACTGTTTTTT.